These 28 T cell receptor beta chains came from one sample sequenced in a study of blood T cell repertoires in COVID-19. This table comes from immunoSEQ multiplex PCR, and its TCRdb copy is limited to in-frame clones, with some not included. The data show 390,000 or so clones, roughly 89% seen once. Sequencing was performed on PBMCs or T cells enriched from blood (not recorded which). These TCRs come from a woman in her 50s who had recovered from COVID-19.

The V and J genes are TRBV9 and TRBJ2-7; the D is unclear. The germline gives CDR1 SGDLS, CDR2 YYNGEE. The CDR3 is made up of 12 amino acids. Trimming shortened V by 6 bases and J by 0 bases, and 7 bases separated the two germline ends. The CDR3 spells CASIVSSYEQYF. CDR3 DNA sequence: TGTGCCAGCATTGTCAGCTCCTACGAGCAGTACTTC.

This chain links TRBV6-5 with TRBJ2-2, with 11 bases aligning to TRBD1. The ends lost 7 bases at V and 8 bases at J; junction bases unmatched: 6. CDR1 and CDR2 (germline): MNHEY, SVGAGI. The CDR3 runs 14 residues. The CDR3: CASNLDRGLGELFF. The CDR3 coding sequence is TGTGCCAGCAACTTGGACAGGGGGCTGGGGGAGCTGTTTTTT.

This chain connects TRBV7-6 to TRBJ1-1; TRBD1 might be the D (5 bases). This CDR3 is 13 amino acids long. Germline lookup yields CDR1 SGHVS and CDR2 FNYEAQ. Trimming shortened V by 2 bases and J by 3 bases, and 7 bases separated the two germline ends. The CDR3 reads CASSLQGYTEAFF. The CDR3 region has the DNA TGTGCCAGCAGCTTACAGGGTTACACTGAAGCTTTCTTT.

The chain recombines TRBV15 with TRBJ2-7; weak D call: TRBD1 (5 bases). Deletions cut 4 bases from V and 6 bases from J, with 7 bases between. The CDR3 has 11 amino acids. Germline CDR1 is LNHNV and CDR2 is YYDKDF (reference sequence). The CDR3 DNA reads as TGTGCCACCAGCAATAGGGGCGAGCAGTACTTC. Translation: CATSNRGEQYF.

The chain has TRBV10-3 and TRBJ2-7; 7 bases map to TRBD1. Trimming cost V 4 bases and J 3 bases; bases outside gene matches: 9. CDR1 is ENHRY, CDR2 SYGVKD, per germline. The CDR3 consists of 15 residues. The CDR3 sequence: CAISVHNRGNYEQYF. The CDR3 nucleotides read TGTGCCATCAGTGTTCACAACAGGGGAAACTACGAGCAGTACTTC.

The sample holds one count of this clone. The rearrangement links TRBV5-1 to TRBJ2-7; 12 bases align to TRBD1. Per the germline V gene, CDR1 is SGHRS and CDR2 is YFSETQ. CDR3 length equals 14 residues. J lost 5 bases, V lost 4 bases, and 4 bases had no gene match. The CDR3 DNA reads TGCGCCAGCAGCAGGGGACAGGGGGCCCACGAGCAGTACTTC. The encoded protein is CASSRGQGAHEQYF.

The rearrangement links TRBV10-2 to TRBJ1-4; D uncertain. The CDR3 sequence is 15 residues long. Trimming stripped 7 bases from V and 3 bases from J, with 15 bases between. Germline CDR1 reads WSHSY; CDR2 reads SAAADI. The CDR3 sequence: CASNVGLFPNEKLFF. DNA for the CDR3: TGCGCCAGCAACGTCGGTCTTTTCCCTAATGAAAAACTGTTTTTT.

A single count supports this clone. V is TRBV28 and J is TRBJ1-5, with 7 bases matching TRBD1. This CDR3 has 14 amino acids. The V gene end was trimmed by 3 bases and the J gene end by 4 bases; junction bases not matched to a gene: 3. Germline V gene lookup returns CDR1 MDHEN and CDR2 SYDVKM. DNA of the CDR3: TGTGCCAGCAGTTTCCGGGACAGTAATCAGCCCCAGCATTTT. Protein sequence: CASSFRDSNQPQHF. Full variable domain (missing parts from reference TRBV28 and TRBJ1-5): DVKVTQSSRYLVKRTGEKVFLECVQDMDHENMFWYRQDPGLGLRLIYFSYDVKMKEKGDIPEGYSVSREKKERFSLILESASTNQTSMYLCASSFRDSNQPQHFGDGTRLSIL.

The chain has TRBV9 and TRBJ1-1; D may be TRBD1 (5 bases). The germline V gene has CDR1 SGDLS and CDR2 YYNGEE. The V end lost 4 bases, the J end lost 11 bases, and 18 bases lay between the germline ends. This CDR3 has 13 amino acids. The CDR3 protein is CASSRSQGGVAFF. The DNA of the CDR3 is TGTGCCAGCAGCCGATCTCAGGGTGGGGTGGCTTTCTTT.

The gene calls are TRBV21-1 and TRBJ2-5; the table assigns TRBD2, which was not confirmed against the DNA. TRBV21-1 is classified as a pseudogene. There are 16 residues in the CDR3. CDR3 bases: TGTGCCAGCAGCAAAGCTGAGCGGGGGGGCTATGAGACCCAGTACTTC. This codes for CASSKAERGGYETQYF.

This chain connects TRBV9 to TRBJ2-1; 9 nucleotides match TRBD2. This CDR3 has 14 residues. The germline CDR1 and CDR2 sequences are SGDLS and YYNGEE. J lost 10 bases, V lost 0 bases, and 5 bases had no gene match. CDR3 nucleotides: TGTGCCAGCAGCGTAGCACCGAGCGGGGGGGAGCAGTTCTTC. It encodes CASSVAPSGGEQFF.

V gene TRBV27 combines with J gene TRBJ2-7, with 7 bases identical to TRBD1. V lost 5 bases, J lost 2 bases, and 12 bases stayed unmatched. This CDR3 has 16 residues. Germline CDR1 and CDR2: MNHEY and SMNVEV (reference sequence). The CDR3 DNA is TGTGCCAGCAGTCTCAAAGGGGGCGGTTTTACCTACGAGCAGTACTTC. Protein sequence: CASSLKGGGFTYEQYF.

The V and J genes are TRBV6-5 and TRBJ1-1, with TRBD1 matching over 8 bases. J lost 0 bases, V lost 7 bases, and 4 bases had no gene match. The CDR3 length is 14 residues. In germline, CDR1 is MNHEY, CDR2 SVGAGI. CDR3 in DNA: TGTGCCAGCATCGTGGACAGGGTGAACACTGAAGCTTTCTTT. Its translation is CASIVDRVNTEAFF.

V is TRBV5-6 and J is TRBJ2-2; 9 nucleotides align to TRBD2. Germline V gene data show CDR1 as SGHDT and CDR2 as YYEEEE. V was pared by 1 base and J by 5 bases, with 6 bases of the junction left unmatched. The CDR3 spans 16 residues. DNA for the CDR3: TGTGCCAGCAGCTTGATAGGCGGGGGGGCGACCGGGGAGCTGTTTTTT. It translates to CASSLIGGGATGELFF.

The J gene is TRBJ2-6, the V gene TRBV30; D perhaps matches TRBD1 (6 bases). V was shortened by 1 base and J by 2 bases, with 6 bases between the two germline ends. Germline assignment: CDR1 GTSNPN and CDR2 SVGIG (reference sequence). The CDR3 runs to 14 residues. Written as DNA, the CDR3 is TGTGCCTGGAGTGACAGGGCTGGGGCCAACGTCCTGACTTTC. This codes for CAWSDRAGANVLTF.

The chain couples TRBV6-5 to TRBJ1-4, with D tentatively TRBD1 (5 bases). The CDR3 runs to 14 residues. The V gene lost 7 bases and the J gene lost 7 bases, with 16 bases spanning the gap. The germline gives CDR1 MNHEY, CDR2 SVGAGI. CDR3 amino acids: CASKSGLGVEKLFF. For the CDR3, the DNA is TGTGCCAGCAAATCGGGACTAGGGGTTGAAAAACTGTTTTTT.

This chain links TRBV6-5 with TRBJ2-7; 7 bases match TRBD2. This CDR3 has 13 amino acids. V lost 7 bases, J lost 4 bases, and 7 bases stayed unmatched. From germline, CDR1 is MNHEY and CDR2 SVGAGI. The DNA of the CDR3 is TGTGCCAGCAATACGATCGGGGGGTACGAGCAGTACTTC. It translates to CASNTIGGYEQYF.

The chain combines TRBV5-4 with TRBJ1-2; D is unclear. This CDR3 has 14 amino acids. With 0 bases removed from V and 0 bases from J, the gap between germline ends came to 6 bases. Per the germline V gene, CDR1 is SGHNT and CDR2 is YYREEE (reference sequence). The CDR3 region is CASSLAPANYGYTF. The CDR3 DNA reads as TGTGCCAGCAGCTTGGCACCAGCTAACTATGGCTACACCTTC.

Here the CDR3 DNA reads TGTGCCAGCAGGCCCGCATCCGCTACTCTGAACACCGGGGAGCTGTTTTTT. Translation gives CASRPASATLNTGELFF. This sequence joins TRBV5-5 and TRBJ2-2; D gene uncertain. Germline V CDR1 and CDR2: SGHKS, YYEKEE (reference sequence). Trimming shortened V by 5 bases and J by 1 base, and 18 bases separated the two germline ends. The CDR3 has 17 amino acids.

CDR3 sequence (DNA): TGCGCCAGCAGCCAAGGCAGGGCCAGGGGATCCGTCTGGGGCTACACCTTC. Amino acids: CASSQGRARGSVWGYTF. The V and J genes are TRBV4-1 and TRBJ1-2; D possibly corresponds to TRBD1 (6 bases). Trimming stripped 1 base from V and 8 bases from J, with 23 bases between. The V gene's germline CDR1 is MGHRA and CDR2 YSYEKL. This CDR3 is built from 17 residues.

This chain joins TRBV5-1 and TRBJ2-1; 8 nucleotides agree with TRBD1. V trimming: 4 bases; J trimming: 14 bases; junction bases outside the gene matches: 8. This CDR3 is 12 amino acids long. The germline CDR1 and CDR2 sequences are SGHRS and YFSETQ. The CDR3 nucleotides read TGCGCCAGCAGCCAGGTGGACAGGGAAAAGTTCTTC. Its protein is CASSQVDREKFF.

The chain carries TRBV19 and TRBJ2-5; TRBD1 might be the D (6 bases). Germline V CDR1 and CDR2: LNHDA, SQIVND (reference sequence). The CDR3 totals 16 residues. Trimming stripped 5 bases from V and 1 base from J, with 17 bases between. CDR3 sequence (DNA): TGTGCCAGTAGTCGAGAGGGACACCCCGTCCAAGAGACCCAGTACTTC. Translated, it gives CASSREGHPVQETQYF.

The chain recombines TRBV7-9 with TRBJ1-2; TRBD1 matches 8 bases. Per germline, CDR1 SEHNR and CDR2 FQNEAQ (reference sequence). The CDR3 has 17 amino acids. V was pared by 5 bases and J by 0 bases, with 11 bases of the junction left unmatched. Written as DNA, the CDR3 is TGTGCCAGCAGCGCCGCCGACAGGGGCCTATCTAACTATGGCTACACCTTC. Its protein product is CASSAADRGLSNYGYTF.

The chain couples TRBV19 to TRBJ1-2; D gene uncertain. V lost 5 bases and J 7 bases, leaving 14 bases between the germline ends. Germline V gene sequence: CDR1 LNHDA, CDR2 SQIVND (reference sequence). CDR3 length: 13 amino acids. CDR3 nucleotides: TGTGCCAGTAGTTGGTCAGGCCCCGGTGGCTACACCTTC. This encodes CASSWSGPGGYTF. Filled out from reference TRBV19 and TRBJ1-2, the complete variable domain reads DGGITQSPKYLFRKEGQNVTLSCEQNLNHDAMYWYRQDPGQGLRLIYYSQIVNDFQKGDIAEGYSVSREKKESFPLTVTSAQKNPTAFYLCASSWSGPGGYTFGSGTRLTVV.

J is TRBJ1-3 and V is TRBV7-2; 9 nucleotides align to TRBD1. Trimming cost V 6 bases and J 1 base; bases outside gene matches: 7. Germline V gives CDR1 SGHTA, CDR2 FQGNSA. The length of the CDR3 is 16 residues. The CDR3 spells CASSLTGGVSGNTIYF. The CDR3 DNA follows: TGTGCCAGCAGTCTGACAGGGGGAGTATCTGGAAACACCATATATTTT.

CDR3 nucleotides: TGTGCCAGCAGTCGAACAAGGGGTGCTGAAGCTTTCTTT. Translated, it gives CASSRTRGAEAFF. This sequence joins TRBV6-5 and TRBJ1-1, with D possibly matching TRBD1 (5 bases). CDR1 MNHEY and CDR2 SVGAGI come from the germline V gene. Deletions cut 5 bases from V and 6 bases from J, with 13 bases between. The CDR3 is 13 amino acids.

This clone showed up just a few times. The rearrangement uses TRBV6-5 and TRBJ2-7; a possible D gene is TRBD2 (5 bases). Germline CDR1 and CDR2: MNHEY and SVGAGI. This CDR3 comprises 14 residues. Between the trimmed V and J ends, which lost 2 bases and 6 bases, there was a span of 14 bases. The CDR3 nucleotides are TGTGCCAGCAGTTACGTAGCGTCTCGTGGCGAGCAGTACTTC. Its protein is CASSYVASRGEQYF.

The chain carries TRBV27 and TRBJ1-2, with D perhaps matching TRBD1 (5 bases). The CDR3 is 12 residues long. Deletions cut 4 bases from V and 6 bases from J, with 9 bases between. Germline V gene sequence: CDR1 MNHEY, CDR2 SMNVEV (reference sequence). CDR3 protein: CASSSVGDGYTF. As DNA, the CDR3 is TGTGCCAGCAGTTCCGTAGGGGATGGCTACACCTTC.